This T cell receptor beta chain was captured in a study of T cell responses to AZD1222 COVID-19 vaccine. Libraries were prepared by immunoSEQ multiplex PCR; TCRdb keeps only in-frame clonotypes and omits some of them. The sample gives 100,000 to 150,000 clones, 87% of which show up once; 1.3% to 1.5% is in the top ten. CDR3 size: 13 residues. V lost 5 bases and J lost 10; bases outside the gene matches: 5. The sequence was obtained from an adult in good health. The chain is built from TRBV12-3 or TRBV12-4 and TRBJ1-6; TRBD1 matches at 7 bases. Sequences were derived from peripheral blood, sampled on day 0 of AZD1222 vaccination. The CDR3 loop reads CASSIQGKSPLHF. For the CDR3, the DNA is TGTGCCAGCAGTATACAGGGGAAGTCACCCCTCCACTTT.